These 20 T cell receptor beta chains were all obtained from the same sample, sequenced in a study of shared clonotypes between healthy human individuals. The repertoire was sequenced with immunoSEQ multiplex PCR; TCRdb's copy has only in-frame clones and lacks some. In the table there are around 500,000 clones, 60% to 85% of which are singletons. Sequenced sample: PBMCs. Source of these receptors: a woman aged 40 to 49 in good health. Some clones in this sample may be carry-over from other donors' samples.

The gene calls are TRBV29-1 and TRBJ1-1; maybe TRBD1 (6 bases). The CDR3 has 11 residues. Germline CDR1 and CDR2: SQVTM and ANQGSEA. V shed 4 bases and J shed 8 bases, with 11 bases lying between them. In DNA form, the CDR3 reads TGCAGCGTTGTCAGGGGTGGGGAAGCTTTCTTT. Protein product: CSVVRGGEAFF. The entire variable domain, with the rest obtained from reference TRBV29-1 and TRBJ1-1, is as follows: SAVISQKPSRDICQRGTSLTIQCQVDSQVTMMFWYRQQPGQSLTLIATANQGSEATYESGFVIDKFPISRPNLTFSTLTVSNMSPEDSSIYLCSVVRGGEAFFGQGTRLTVV.

The rearrangement uses TRBV27 and TRBJ2-7, with 9 bases identical to TRBD2. The germline V gene encodes CDR1 MNHEY and CDR2 SMNVEV (reference sequence). The CDR3 contains 15 residues. V was clipped by 2 bases and J by 5 bases; unmatched bases: 7. The CDR3 coding sequence is TGTGCCAGCAGTTTAACGGTAGCGGGAGCGGACGAGCAGTACTTC. Protein product: CASSLTVAGADEQYF.

The chain combines TRBV18 with TRBJ2-7; D could derive from TRBD1 or TRBD2 (7 bases each). Germline assignment: CDR1 KGHSH and CDR2 LQKENI. V was cut by 6 bases and J by 3 bases, with 15 bases left in between. The CDR3 totals 14 residues. The CDR3 loop is CASSAGAGGYEQYF. CDR3 coding DNA: TGTGCCAGCTCCGCGGGGGCAGGGGGCTACGAGCAGTACTTC.

Details on this clone: A read error may produce the germline difference seen at one junction end. The same CDR3 arises from other DNA sequences in this sample as well. J is TRBJ2-5 and V is TRBV29-1; maybe TRBD2 (6 bases). The CDR3 sequence is 13 residues long. The germline V gene encodes CDR1 SQVTM and CDR2 ANQGSEA. The CDR3 reads CSVERSGSETQYF. Here the CDR3 DNA reads TGTAGCGTTGAGCGCAGCGGGTCCGAGACCCAGTACTTC.

The chain recombines TRBV27 with TRBJ1-1; D not certain. V was pared by 4 bases and J by 6 bases, with 12 bases between. This CDR3 comprises 13 residues. Looked up from germline, CDR1 is MNHEY and CDR2 is SMNVEV (reference sequence). The CDR3: CASSYVRFAEAFF. The CDR3 bases are TGTGCCAGCAGTTATGTCAGGTTCGCTGAAGCTTTCTTT.

V gene TRBV29-1 combines with J gene TRBJ2-2; D unresolved. This CDR3 region has 17 residues. Germline CDR1 is SQVTM and CDR2 is ANQGSEA. With 6 bases removed from V and 0 bases from J, the gap between germline ends came to 20 bases. The CDR3 DNA sequence: TGCAGCGTGAGAGAACAGAAAACCGACGCGAACACCGGGGAGCTGTTTTTT. Translated: CSVREQKTDANTGELFF.

The chain links TRBV5-1 to TRBJ2-1; no firm D call. The length of the CDR3 is 14 residues. The germline V gene encodes CDR1 SGHRS and CDR2 YFSETQ. The ends were cut back, 0 bases at V and 12 bases at J, with 16 bases in the middle. In nucleotides, the CDR3 is TGCGCCAGCAGCTTGGGCACGGACGAGGAGAGGCAGTTCTTC. Protein product: CASSLGTDEERQFF.

As DNA, the CDR3 is TGTGCCAGCAGTTTTCAATTGGGAGTAAGGTGGAATGAGCAGTTCTTC. Translation: CASSFQLGVRWNEQFF. The V and J genes are TRBV27 and TRBJ2-1; weak D call: TRBD2 (5 bases). Germline CDR1 is MNHEY and CDR2 is SMNVEV (reference sequence). The CDR3 has 16 residues. V dropped 3 bases and J dropped 7 bases, with 19 bases sitting between them.

This clone was detected only a few times. The chain links TRBV19 to TRBJ2-1, with D perhaps TRBD2 (6 bases). This CDR3 is built from 15 residues. The germline gives CDR1 LNHDA, CDR2 SQIVND (reference sequence). Trimming pared 1 base from V and 3 bases from J, leaving 10 bases between. CDR3 amino acids: CASSIGLANYNEQFF. The CDR3 DNA follows: TGTGCCAGTAGTATAGGTCTAGCGAACTACAATGAGCAGTTCTTC.

This clone was counted between two and nine times. The chain carries TRBV2 and TRBJ2-7; D may match TRBD1 or TRBD2 (5 bases each). Trimming stripped 1 base from V and 7 bases from J, with 17 bases between. Per germline, CDR1 SNHLY and CDR2 FYNNEI. The CDR3 length is 15 residues. CDR3 in amino acids: CASSEGDGTRGEQYF. CDR3 sequence (DNA): TGTGCCAGCAGTGAAGGGGACGGCACAAGGGGTGAGCAGTACTTC.

This chain connects TRBV19 to TRBJ2-7; TRBD2 agrees at 10 bases. Germline-derived CDR1 and CDR2 are LNHDA and SQIVND (reference sequence). The J segment lost 4 bases and the V segment lost 4 bases, leaving 7 bases of the junction unmatched. The CDR3 is 15 amino acids. In DNA form, the CDR3 reads TGTGCCAGTAGTAAGTCGACTAGCGGGCAATACGAGCAGTACTTC. Its protein is CASSKSTSGQYEQYF.

The chain is built from TRBV28 and TRBJ2-7; D is undetermined. Trimming pared 8 bases from V and 4 bases from J, leaving 9 bases between. CDR1 and CDR2 (germline): MDHEN, SYDVKM. This CDR3 comprises 11 residues. CDR3 protein: CASATRYEQYF. For the CDR3, the DNA is TGTGCCAGCGCGACGAGATACGAGCAGTACTTC.

Details on this clone: The junction departs from the called germline gene at one end, perhaps through a read error. The gene calls are TRBV15 and TRBJ2-5; D not certain. The CDR3 is 13 residues long. In germline, CDR1 is LNHNV, CDR2 YYDKDF (reference sequence). The DNA for the CDR3 is TGTGACACCAGCAGAGACCACCAAGAGACCCAGTACTTC. It encodes CDTSRDHQETQYF.

Regarding this clone: A far larger clone is one nucleotide away, so this likely arose from a read error. The chain is built from TRBV4-3 and TRBJ2-5; TRBD2 might be the D (6 bases). With the DNA end fitting TRBJ2-7 better, the J assignment may be wrong. CDR3 size: 16 residues. The germline gives CDR1 LGHNA, CDR2 YSLEER. Written as DNA, the CDR3 is TGCGCCAGCAGCCAGGGATCATCGGGACTCCGGGCCGAGCAGTACTTC. It yields the protein CASSQGSSGLRAEQYF.

This clone was seen just once. The rearrangement joins TRBV7-9 to TRBJ2-5; possibly TRBD1 or TRBD2 for D (5 bases each). The last part of the DNA fits TRBJ2-7 better; the J call may be wrong. Germline V gives CDR1 SEHNR, CDR2 FQNEAQ (reference sequence). The CDR3 has 13 amino acids. The CDR3 nucleotides are TGTGCCAGCAGCTTAGGGGGGATCTACGAGCAGTACTTC. This codes for CASSLGGIYEQYF.

CDR3 nucleotides: TGTGCCAGCAGTTTAAGGGCGGGGCGCTTAAACTACGAGCAGTACTTC. Translating gives CASSLRAGRLNYEQYF. The V call is TRBV28, the J call TRBJ2-7; a weak D match, TRBD2 (6 bases). CDR1 and CDR2 (germline): MDHEN, SYDVKM. The CDR3 has 16 residues. Deletions cut 2 bases from V and 3 bases from J, with 17 bases between.

In its sample, this clone was seen a few times. The V and J genes are TRBV7-8 and TRBJ1-1; no definite D call. The CDR3 sequence is 15 residues long. Germline V gene sequence: CDR1 SGHVS, CDR2 FQNEAQ. V was shortened by 1 base and J by 2 bases, with 11 bases between the two germline ends. As DNA, the CDR3 is TGTGCCAGCAGCTTAGTGAGACAAGCAAACACTGAAGCTTTCTTT. Translated, it gives CASSLVRQANTEAFF. Together with reference TRBV7-8 and TRBJ1-1, the CDR3 gives the full variable domain: GAGVSQSPRYKVAKRGQDVALRCDPISGHVSLFWYQQALGQGPEFLTYFQNEAQLDKSGLPSDRFFAERPEGSVSTLKIQRTQQEDSAVYLCASSLVRQANTEAFFGQGTRLTVV.

Worth noting for this clone: A read error likely explains this, since a far larger clone differs by one base. This CDR3 fails to terminate in the conserved phenylalanine or tryptophan, so it likely reflects a read error. The V call is TRBV6-4, the J call TRBJ2-3; TRBD1 agrees at 8 bases. Trimming cost V 0 bases and J 4 bases; bases outside gene matches: 0. Germline CDR1 is MRHNA and CDR2 is SNTAGT. The CDR3 consists of 14 residues. CDR3 protein: CASSDSTGADTQYL. Written as DNA, the CDR3 is TGTGCCAGCAGTGACTCGACAGGGGCAGATACGCAGTATCTT.

The rearrangement uses TRBV13 and TRBJ2-1; 11 positions agree with TRBD1. CDR3 length equals 15 residues. J was trimmed by 7 bases and V by 4 bases; bases with no gene match: 6. CDR1 is PRHDT and CDR2 is FYEKMQ in the germline V gene (reference sequence). The CDR3 sequence: CASSSDRGPRNEQFF. The CDR3 nucleotides read TGTGCCAGCAGCTCGGACAGGGGGCCTAGAAATGAGCAGTTCTTC.

The chain is built from TRBV10-1 and TRBJ2-7; maybe TRBD1 (6 bases). Germline-derived CDR1 and CDR2 are WNHNN and SYGVQD (reference sequence). Trimming removed 6 bases at V and 4 bases at J, with 13 bases between. The CDR3 totals 13 residues. The CDR3 sequence is CASRPGQDYEQYF. CDR3 DNA: TGCGCCAGCAGACCGGGACAAGATTACGAGCAGTACTTC.